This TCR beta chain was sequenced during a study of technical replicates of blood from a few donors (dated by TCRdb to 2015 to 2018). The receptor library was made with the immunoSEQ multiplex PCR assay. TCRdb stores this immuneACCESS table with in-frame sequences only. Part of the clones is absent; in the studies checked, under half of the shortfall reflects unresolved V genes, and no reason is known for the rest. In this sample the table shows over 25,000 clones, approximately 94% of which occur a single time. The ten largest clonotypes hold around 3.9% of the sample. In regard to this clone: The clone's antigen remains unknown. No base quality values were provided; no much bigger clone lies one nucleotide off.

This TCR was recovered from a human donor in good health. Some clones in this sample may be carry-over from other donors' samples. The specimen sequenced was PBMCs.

The CDR3 here reads CASSWRGLNAEAFF. The bases are TGTGCCAGCAGTTGGAGGGGGCTCAACGCTGAAGCTTTCTTT. This sequence uses TRBV6-5 and TRBJ1-1, with 7 middle bases fitting TRBD1. The germline V gene supplies CDR1 MNHEY and CDR2 SVGAGI. V loses 4 bases at its end and J loses 6 bases; junction bases beyond the gene matches: 8. From the cysteine up to the phenylalanine, the CDR3 has a length of 14 residues. Only the CDR3 portion is preserved as DNA: 42 bases, with reading frame beginning at the first base.